This T cell receptor beta chain was retrieved from a study of blood T cell repertoires in COVID-19. The assay was immunoSEQ multiplex PCR, and TCRdb's table has in-frame clones only and misses some. The repertoire consists of some 110,000 clones, with approximately 90% occurring once and the leading ten covering 1.8%. This clone occurred a few times. The source is a human donor with active COVID-19. The donor label of this sample is uncertain. Material: peripheral blood.

The CDR3 DNA is TGTGCCAGCAGCGCGGGGGGGCGTAAGACCGGGGAGCTGTTTTTT. Protein: CASSAGGRKTGELFF. The chain is built from TRBV6-5 and TRBJ2-2, with 9 bases that match TRBD2. V shed 6 bases and J 5 bases; nucleotides not matched to a gene: 7. The V gene's germline CDR1 is MNHEY and CDR2 SVGAGI. The CDR3 is 15 residues long.